One sample yielded the 16 T cell receptor beta chains listed below, sequenced in a study of T cells in Graves' hyperthyroidism and ophthalmopathy. RNA transcripts gave rise to amplified TCR beta CDR3 regions. Carried out on the TCR CDR3, a first-round RT-PCR used the HTBI primer set. MiXCR was run by TCRdb on the multiplex PCR reads, yielding one entry per CDR3 protein. Of 490,000 or so distinct CDR3 sequences in the sample, about 22% were seen once. Sequences were obtained from blood. These receptors came from a woman in her 70s with Graves' ophthalmopathy.

This clonotype was found many times. The CDR3 sequence is CASRLSAEETQYF. The CDR3 bases are TGTGCCAGCAGGCTCAGCGCTGAGGAGACCCAGTACTTC. The chain carries TRBV7-9 and TRBJ2-5; D is unresolved. Germline V gives CDR1 SEHNR, CDR2 FQNEAQ (reference sequence). The CDR3 sequence is 13 residues long. Deletions cut 6 bases from V and 5 bases from J, with 13 bases between.

This clonotype was counted many times. The V gene is TRBV12-3 or TRBV12-4, the J gene TRBJ2-5; D gene ambiguous. V was clipped by 5 bases and J by 5 bases, with 6 bases between them. The CDR3 spans 11 residues. In DNA form, the CDR3 reads TGTGCCAGCAGTGCCTTCGAGACCCAGTACTTC. Translation: CASSAFETQYF.

The J gene is TRBJ2-5, the V gene TRBV25-1; 7 nucleotides line up with TRBD1. The CDR3 runs to 14 residues. Trimming took 5 bases from V and 5 from J; bases not matched to a gene: 8. Per germline, CDR1 MGHDK and CDR2 SYGVNS. The CDR3 DNA reads as TGTGCCAGCAGTTCCTCGACAGGGTTCGAGACCCAGTACTTC. This encodes CASSSSTGFETQYF.

This clonotype was counted between two and nine times. The rearrangement uses TRBV19 and TRBJ1-5; D is uncertain. Germline V gives CDR1 LNHDA, CDR2 SQIVND (reference sequence). The CDR3 contains 14 residues. The V end lost 1 base, the J end lost 13 bases, and 17 bases lay between the germline ends. This chain's CDR3 is CASSIGRDNMIQHF. In DNA, the CDR3 is TGTGCCAGTAGTATAGGGAGGGATAACATGATTCAGCATTTT.

This clonotype was counted between two and nine times. The chain employs TRBV27 and TRBJ2-5, with 7 bases fitting TRBD2. Losses at the gene ends were 1 base for V and 4 bases for J; bases not matched to a gene: 3. The CDR3 length is 14 residues. CDR1 MNHEY and CDR2 SMNVEV come from the germline V gene (reference sequence). The DNA of the CDR3 is TGTGCCAGCAGTTTATGGGGGGGTACAGAGACCCAGTACTTC. The encoded protein is CASSLWGGTETQYF.

The chain recombines TRBV6-1 with TRBJ2-7; D possibly matches TRBD1 or TRBD2 (5 bases each). CDR3 size: 16 residues. Germline lookup yields CDR1 MNHNS and CDR2 SASEGT. V was shortened by 5 bases and J by 5 bases, with 22 bases between the two germline ends. The CDR3 protein is CASSQIGTGIRNEQYF. CDR3 DNA: TGTGCCAGCAGTCAGATCGGGACGGGGATTCGGAACGAGCAGTACTTC.

The chain recombines TRBV12-3 or TRBV12-4 with TRBJ1-2; 9 bases map to TRBD1. The CDR3 spans 14 residues. J gave up 3 bases and V 6 bases, and 5 bases lay outside the gene matches. CDR3 in DNA: TGTGCCAGCAGGCTACAGGGGGCGGACTATGGCTACACCTTC. Its translation: CASRLQGADYGYTF.

This clonotype was seen more than once but under ten times. The chain couples TRBV28 to TRBJ2-2; possibly TRBD1 or TRBD2 for D (6 bases each). Trimming left V 10 bases short and J 4 bases short, with 16 bases between. This CDR3 has 14 residues. Germline V gives CDR1 MDHEN, CDR2 SYDVKM. CDR3 coding DNA: TGTGCCACCAGGAGGAGGGGGACCACCGGGGAGCTGTTTTTT. Amino acids: CATRRRGTTGELFF.

This clonotype was found many times. The V and J genes are TRBV6-1 and TRBJ1-1; D is ambiguous. CDR3 length equals 16 residues. Looked up from germline, CDR1 is MNHNS and CDR2 is SASEGT. V shed 2 bases and J shed 3 bases, with 16 bases lying between them. The CDR3: CASSETESTEDTEAFF. The DNA of the CDR3 is TGTGCCAGCAGTGAAACAGAGTCCACAGAGGACACTGAAGCTTTCTTT.

The rearrangement joins TRBV6-1 to TRBJ1-1; unclear D gene. V was trimmed by 11 bases and J by 1 base, leaving 8 bases between them. The germline V gene has CDR1 MNHNS and CDR2 SASEGT. The CDR3 extends over 11 amino acids. The CDR3 DNA sequence: TGTGCCGCGAGGGAGAACACTGAAGCTTTCTTT. It is translated as CAARENTEAFF.

The chain uses TRBV19 and TRBJ1-2; the match to TRBD1 covers 7 bases. Per the germline V gene, CDR1 is LNHDA and CDR2 is SQIVND (reference sequence). This CDR3 has 13 amino acids. The V segment lost 4 bases and the J segment 8 bases; nucleotides outside the gene matches: 7. The CDR3 spells CASSTTGNRGYTF. CDR3 nucleotides: TGTGCCAGTAGTACGACAGGGAATAGAGGCTACACCTTC.

This sequence joins TRBV25-1 and TRBJ1-4, with TRBD1 identical over 9 bases. This CDR3 has 14 residues. The trim removed 5 bases at V and 5 bases at J, leaving 3 bases unmatched. Looked up from germline, CDR1 is MGHDK and CDR2 is SYGVNS. The CDR3 region is CASSRQGGNEKLFF. In DNA, the CDR3 is TGTGCCAGCAGTAGACAGGGGGGGAATGAAAAACTGTTTTTT.

Concerning this clonotype: Since the CDR3 does not end with the conserved phenylalanine or tryptophan, this likely comes from a read error. The chain joins TRBV6-1 to TRBJ1-1, with D perhaps TRBD1 (6 bases). Germline CDR1 MNHNS, CDR2 SASEGT. V was cut by 7 bases and J by 5 bases, with 14 bases left in between. The CDR3 covers 13 residues. The chain's CDR3 is CASTIGGWTEAFL. In DNA, the CDR3 is TGTGCCAGCACGATAGGGGGTTGGACTGAAGCTTTCTTA.

A word on this clonotype: A junction boundary mismatches the germline segment, possibly from a read error. The chain has TRBV20-1 and TRBJ1-1, with TRBD1 matching over 8 bases. Germline V gene sequence: CDR1 DFQATT, CDR2 SNEGSKA (reference sequence). This CDR3 is 14 amino acids long. For the CDR3, the DNA is TGCAGTGCTAGATTCCGGGACAGGAACACTGAAGCTTACTTT. Translated, it gives CSARFRDRNTEAYF.

V and J are TRBV6-2 or TRBV6-3 and TRBJ2-5; D might be TRBD1 (5 bases). CDR3 length equals 17 residues. Per the germline V gene, CDR1 is MNHEY and CDR2 is SVGEGT. The germline V and J ends were trimmed by 1 base and 2 bases, with 17 bases remaining between them. Written as DNA, the CDR3 is TGTGCCAGCAGTTACTTGGGGCCAGGCGGATTTCAAGAGACCCAGTACTTC. Its protein product is CASSYLGPGGFQETQYF.

The chain joins TRBV14 to TRBJ2-7; D tentatively fits TRBD1 or TRBD2 (6 bases each). Germline loops: CDR1 SGHDN, CDR2 FVKESK. V lost 6 bases to trimming and J lost 0 bases, with 12 bases between them. This CDR3 has 14 residues. CDR3 residues: CASSRGLSSYEQYF. The CDR3 nucleotides read TGTGCCAGCAGTCGGGGGCTAAGCTCCTACGAGCAGTACTTC.